Each of the 14 T cell receptor beta chains below was sequenced from the same sample in a study of technical replicates of blood from several donors. Clones were sequenced by immunoSEQ multiplex PCR, and TCRdb holds only the in-frame ones, with some missing. This sample has about 14,000 clones; approximately 80% occur once, and the top ten carry roughly 13%. The sequenced sample was PBMCs. Receptor source: a human donor in good health.

This clone occurred once. The chain links TRBV30 to TRBJ2-7; TRBD1 agrees at 8 bases. J lost 2 bases, V lost 3 bases, and 12 bases had no gene match. The germline CDR1 and CDR2 sequences are GTSNPN and SVGIG (reference sequence). The CDR3 runs 16 residues. The CDR3 coding sequence is TGTGCCTGGAGCCCTGGACAGGGAAAGGGTCCCTACGAGCAGTACTTC. This sequence encodes CAWSPGQGKGPYEQYF.

The chain uses TRBV30 and TRBJ2-2; possible D gene TRBD1, 6 bases. CDR1 and CDR2 from the germline V gene are GTSNPN and SVGIG (reference sequence). Trimming stripped 0 bases from V and 3 bases from J, with 8 bases between. This CDR3 comprises 14 residues. The CDR3, as DNA: TGTGCCTGGAGTGTACACAGGGACACCGGGGAGCTGTTTTTT. This translates into CAWSVHRDTGELFF.

The chain couples TRBV5-8 to TRBJ2-6; TRBD1 is a possible D gene (5 bases). Looked up from germline, CDR1 is SGHTS and CDR2 is YDEGEE. V was shortened by 4 bases and J by 1 base, with 9 bases between the two germline ends. The CDR3 loop spans 15 amino acids. The CDR3 bases are TGTGCCAGCAGCCAGACAGTGTCTGGGGCCAACGTCCTGACTTTC. Translated: CASSQTVSGANVLTF.

This clone was counted a few times. The CDR3 loop is CASSQDPSAYEQYF. The DNA for the CDR3 is TGTGCCAGCAGCCAAGATCCTAGCGCCTACGAGCAGTACTTC. The chain links TRBV4-2 to TRBJ2-7, with D possibly being TRBD2 (6 bases). The V end was cut by 0 bases, the J end by 2 bases, with 8 bases between. Germline V lookup: CDR1 LGHNA, CDR2 YNFKEQ. The CDR3 consists of 14 residues.

The chain couples TRBV18 to TRBJ2-3; D is ambiguous. Trimming pared 2 bases from V and 4 bases from J, leaving 10 bases between. The CDR3 runs 14 residues. Germline CDR1 is KGHSH and CDR2 is LQKENI. The CDR3 loop is CASSPTPPPDTQYF. CDR3 DNA: TGTGCCAGCTCACCAACTCCTCCGCCAGATACGCAGTATTTT.

This chain connects TRBV28 to TRBJ1-2, with D uncertain. The V gene's germline CDR1 is MDHEN and CDR2 SYDVKM. The CDR3 extends over 11 amino acids. Trimming took off 3 bases at V and 14 bases at J, with 13 bases between the two ends. The CDR3 DNA follows: TGTGCCAGCAGTTTCAAAACTAGCTGGACCTTC. Its protein is CASSFKTSWTF.

The chain has TRBV5-1 and TRBJ1-2; possibly TRBD1 for D (6 bases). CDR3 size: 14 residues. From germline, CDR1 is SGHRS and CDR2 YFSETQ. V was pared by 3 bases and J by 4 bases, with 13 bases between. Here the CDR3 reads CASSSSTGSYGYTF. In DNA, the CDR3 is TGCGCCAGCAGCTCTTCGACAGGATCCTATGGCTACACCTTC.

This clone has only a few counts. The chain recombines TRBV6-6 with TRBJ2-7; the match to TRBD2 covers 13 bases. CDR1 is MNHNY and CDR2 is SVGAGI in the germline V gene (reference sequence). The V and J ends lost 6 bases and 4 bases, in that order; junction bases with no gene match: 9. This CDR3 has 16 amino acids. The CDR3 protein is CASSRTSGRSRYEQYF. CDR3 DNA: TGTGCCAGCAGCAGGACTAGCGGGAGAAGCAGGTACGAGCAGTACTTC.

The rearrangement joins TRBV27 to TRBJ2-5; D uncertain. Trimming left V 0 bases short and J 2 bases short, with 7 bases between. This CDR3 is built from 14 residues. Germline CDR1 and CDR2: MNHEY and SMNVEV (reference sequence). CDR3 in amino acids: CASSLSGGQETQYF. The CDR3 DNA reads as TGTGCCAGCAGTTTATCCGGCGGTCAAGAGACCCAGTACTTC.

This clone was seen a single time. The chain is built from TRBV2 and TRBJ1-2, with TRBD1 identical over 7 bases. CDR1 is SNHLY and CDR2 is FYNNEI in the germline V gene. The CDR3 length is 13 residues. V was clipped by 4 bases and J by 7 bases; unmatched bases: 6. Here the CDR3 DNA reads TGTGCCAGCAGTGGTGACAGGGTTGGTGGCTACACCTTC. Translating gives CASSGDRVGGYTF.

This chain joins TRBV10-2 and TRBJ2-7; 8 bases match TRBD1. From germline, CDR1 is WSHSY and CDR2 SAAADI. V lost 6 bases to trimming and J lost 7 bases; unmatched junction nucleotides: 8. The CDR3 contains 13 residues. CDR3 protein: CASSTQGAREQYF. The CDR3 DNA reads as TGCGCCAGCAGCACGCAGGGGGCACGGGAGCAGTACTTC.

This chain links TRBV19 with TRBJ2-7; 10 nucleotides align to TRBD2. The germline gives CDR1 LNHDA, CDR2 SQIVND (reference sequence). The J segment lost 0 bases and the V segment lost 4 bases, leaving 6 bases of the junction unmatched. The CDR3 contains 16 residues. CDR3 DNA sequence: TGTGCCAGTAGTAGAATACTAGCGGGAACCTCCTACGAGCAGTACTTC. Amino acid sequence: CASSRILAGTSYEQYF.

This clone appeared once. The chain combines TRBV7-3 with TRBJ1-1, with D unclear. Germline lookup yields CDR1 SGHTA and CDR2 FQGTGA. Trimming shortened V by 5 bases and J by 4 bases, and 11 bases separated the two germline ends. This CDR3 is built from 13 residues. CDR3 sequence (DNA): TGTGCCAGCAGCAGCTCGGGATTCACTGAAGCTTTCTTT. Translated, it gives CASSSSGFTEAFF.

V and J are TRBV28 and TRBJ1-3, with unresolved D. From germline, CDR1 is MDHEN and CDR2 SYDVKM. The CDR3 runs 12 residues. V was clipped by 6 bases and J by 5 bases, with 8 bases between them. In DNA, the CDR3 is TGTGCCAGCAGCTCCGTAAGAAACACCATATATTTT. Amino acid sequence: CASSSVRNTIYF. Filled out from reference TRBV28 and TRBJ1-3, the complete variable domain reads DVKVTQSSRYLVKRTGEKVFLECVQDMDHENMFWYRQDPGLGLRLIYFSYDVKMKEKGDIPEGYSVSREKKERFSLILESASTNQTSMYLCASSSVRNTIYFGEGSWLTVV.